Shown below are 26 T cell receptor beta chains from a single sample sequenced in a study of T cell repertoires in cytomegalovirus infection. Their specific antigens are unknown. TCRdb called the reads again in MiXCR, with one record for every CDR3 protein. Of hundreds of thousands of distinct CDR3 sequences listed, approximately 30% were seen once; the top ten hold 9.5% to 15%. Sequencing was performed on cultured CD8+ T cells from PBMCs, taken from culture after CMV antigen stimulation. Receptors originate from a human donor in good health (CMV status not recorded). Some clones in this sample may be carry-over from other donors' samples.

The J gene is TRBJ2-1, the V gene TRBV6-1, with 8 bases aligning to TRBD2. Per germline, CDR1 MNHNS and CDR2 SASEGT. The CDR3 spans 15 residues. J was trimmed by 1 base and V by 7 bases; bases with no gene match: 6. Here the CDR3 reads CASNSGASSYNEQFF. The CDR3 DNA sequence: TGTGCCAGCAATAGCGGGGCCAGTTCCTACAATGAGCAGTTCTTC.

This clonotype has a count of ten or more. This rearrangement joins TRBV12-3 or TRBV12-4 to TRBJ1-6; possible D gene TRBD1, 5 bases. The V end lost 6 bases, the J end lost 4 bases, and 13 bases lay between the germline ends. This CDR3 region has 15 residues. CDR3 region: CASSTTGGYNSPLHF. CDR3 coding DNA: TGTGCCAGCAGCACGACGGGGGGATATAATTCACCCCTCCACTTT.

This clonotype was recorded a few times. CDR3 residues: CASSPNRPGGKGGYTF. CDR3 bases: TGTGCCAGCAGCCCCAACCGTCCGGGGGGAAAGGGTGGCTACACCTTC. The chain employs TRBV7-9 and TRBJ1-2; D possibly corresponds to TRBD1 (5 bases). CDR3 size: 16 residues. The V gene's germline CDR1 is SEHNR and CDR2 FQNEAQ (reference sequence). Trimming took off 5 bases at V and 7 bases at J, with 23 bases between the two ends.

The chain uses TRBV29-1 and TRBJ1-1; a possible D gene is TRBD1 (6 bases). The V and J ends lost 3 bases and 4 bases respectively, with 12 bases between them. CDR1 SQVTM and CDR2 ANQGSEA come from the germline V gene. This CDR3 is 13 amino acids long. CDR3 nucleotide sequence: TGCAGCGTTGATTTTGGGGGGCTCACTGAAGCTTTCTTT. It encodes CSVDFGGLTEAFF.

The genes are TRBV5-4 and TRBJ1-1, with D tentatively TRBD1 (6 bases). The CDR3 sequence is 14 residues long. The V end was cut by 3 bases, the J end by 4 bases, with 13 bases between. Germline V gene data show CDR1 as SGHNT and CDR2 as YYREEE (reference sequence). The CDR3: CASSSGTGATEAFF. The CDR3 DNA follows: TGTGCCAGCAGCTCCGGGACGGGGGCCACTGAAGCTTTCTTT.

The CDR3 reads CASSFTSAGELFF. The DNA of the CDR3 is TGTGCCAGCAGCTTTACTAGCGCCGGGGAGCTGTTTTTT. The V and J genes are TRBV7-2 and TRBJ2-2, with 7 nucleotides matching TRBD2. Germline V CDR1 and CDR2: SGHTA, FQGNSA. The length of the CDR3 is 13 residues. J was trimmed by 6 bases and V by 3 bases; bases with no gene match: 1.

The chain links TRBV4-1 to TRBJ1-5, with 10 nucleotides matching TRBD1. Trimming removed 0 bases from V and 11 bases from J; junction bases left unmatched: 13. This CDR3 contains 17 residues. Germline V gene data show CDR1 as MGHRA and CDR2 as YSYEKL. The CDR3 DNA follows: TGCGCCAGCAGCCAAGATATGGACAGGGGGTCGAGACTGTCCCAGCATTTT. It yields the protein CASSQDMDRGSRLSQHF.

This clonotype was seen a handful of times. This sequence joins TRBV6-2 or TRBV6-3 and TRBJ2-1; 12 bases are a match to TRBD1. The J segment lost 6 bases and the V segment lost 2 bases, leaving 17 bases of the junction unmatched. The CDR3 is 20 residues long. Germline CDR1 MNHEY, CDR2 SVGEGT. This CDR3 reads CASSYPRDRGLRVESNEQFF. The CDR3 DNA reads TGTGCCAGCAGTTACCCCCGGGACAGGGGGCTCAGGGTCGAGTCCAATGAGCAGTTCTTC.

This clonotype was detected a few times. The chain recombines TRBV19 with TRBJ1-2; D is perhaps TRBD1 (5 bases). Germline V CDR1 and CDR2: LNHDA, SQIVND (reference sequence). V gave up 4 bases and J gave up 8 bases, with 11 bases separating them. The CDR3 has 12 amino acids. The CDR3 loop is CASSTTAGGYTF. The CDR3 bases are TGTGCCAGTAGTACGACAGCGGGGGGCTACACCTTC.

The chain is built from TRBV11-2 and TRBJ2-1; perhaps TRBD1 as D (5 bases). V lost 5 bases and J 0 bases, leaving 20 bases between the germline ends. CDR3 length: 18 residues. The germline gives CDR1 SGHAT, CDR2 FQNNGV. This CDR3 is CASSTDGGAGRSYNEQFF. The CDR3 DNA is TGTGCCAGCAGCACAGATGGTGGGGCAGGCCGCTCCTACAATGAGCAGTTCTTC.

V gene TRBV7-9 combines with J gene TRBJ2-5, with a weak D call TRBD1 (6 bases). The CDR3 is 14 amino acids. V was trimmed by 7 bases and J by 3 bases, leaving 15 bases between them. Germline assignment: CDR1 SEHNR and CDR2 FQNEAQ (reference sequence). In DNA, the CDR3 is TGTGCCAGCACAGGGACACTGGGGGAAGAGACCCAGTACTTC. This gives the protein CASTGTLGEETQYF.

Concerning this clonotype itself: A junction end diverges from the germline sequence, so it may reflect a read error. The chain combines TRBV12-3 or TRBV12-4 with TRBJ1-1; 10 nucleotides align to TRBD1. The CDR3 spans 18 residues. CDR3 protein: CVSSFGVRTGGLNTEAFF. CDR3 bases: TGTGTCAGCAGTTTCGGGGTTAGGACAGGGGGTCTGAACACTGAAGCTTTCTTT.

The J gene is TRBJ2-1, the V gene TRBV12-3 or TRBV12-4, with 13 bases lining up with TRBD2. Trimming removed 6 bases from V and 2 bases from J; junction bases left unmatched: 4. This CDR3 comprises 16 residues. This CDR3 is CASRTSGGAPYNEQFF. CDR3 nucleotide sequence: TGTGCCAGCAGAACTAGCGGGGGGGCCCCCTACAATGAGCAGTTCTTC.

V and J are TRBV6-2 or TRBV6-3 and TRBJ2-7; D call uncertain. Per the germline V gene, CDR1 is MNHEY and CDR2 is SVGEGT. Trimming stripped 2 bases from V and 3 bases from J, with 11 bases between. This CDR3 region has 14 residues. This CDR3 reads CASSYPGLLYEQYV. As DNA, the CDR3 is TGTGCCAGCAGTTACCCGGGCCTTCTCTACGAGCAGTACGTC.

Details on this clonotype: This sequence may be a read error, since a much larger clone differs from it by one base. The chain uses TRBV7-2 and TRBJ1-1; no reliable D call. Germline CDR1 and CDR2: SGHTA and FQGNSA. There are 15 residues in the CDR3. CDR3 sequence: CASSHQFSGNTGAFF. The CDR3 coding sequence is TGTGCCAGCAGCCATCAGTTTAGCGGGAACACTGGAGCTTTCTTT.

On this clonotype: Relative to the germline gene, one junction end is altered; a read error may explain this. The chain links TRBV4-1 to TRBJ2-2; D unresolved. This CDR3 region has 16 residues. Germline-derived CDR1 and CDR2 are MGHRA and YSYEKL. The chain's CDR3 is CANSHPEFGSTGELFF. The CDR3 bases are TGCGCCAACAGCCACCCAGAGTTCGGCAGCACCGGGGAGCTGTTTTTT.

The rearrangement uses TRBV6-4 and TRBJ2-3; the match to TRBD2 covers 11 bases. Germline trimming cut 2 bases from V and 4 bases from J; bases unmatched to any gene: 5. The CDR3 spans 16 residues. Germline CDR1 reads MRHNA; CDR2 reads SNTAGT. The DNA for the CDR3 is TGTGCCAGCAGTGACGAGGTAGCGGGGGGGCCAGATACGCAGTATTTT. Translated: CASSDEVAGGPDTQYF.

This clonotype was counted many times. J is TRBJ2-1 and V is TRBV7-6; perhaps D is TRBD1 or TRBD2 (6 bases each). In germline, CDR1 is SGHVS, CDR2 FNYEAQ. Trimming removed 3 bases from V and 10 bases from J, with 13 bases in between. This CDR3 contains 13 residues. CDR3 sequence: CASSLGGGDEQFF. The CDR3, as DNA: TGTGCCAGCAGCTTGGGGGGCGGGGACGAGCAGTTCTTC.

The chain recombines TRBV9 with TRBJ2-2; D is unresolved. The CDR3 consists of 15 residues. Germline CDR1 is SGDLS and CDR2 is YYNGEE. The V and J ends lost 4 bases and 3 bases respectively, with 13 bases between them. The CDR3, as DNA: TGTGCCAGCAGCCCATATGACACTTACACCGGGGAGCTGTTTTTT. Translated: CASSPYDTYTGELFF.

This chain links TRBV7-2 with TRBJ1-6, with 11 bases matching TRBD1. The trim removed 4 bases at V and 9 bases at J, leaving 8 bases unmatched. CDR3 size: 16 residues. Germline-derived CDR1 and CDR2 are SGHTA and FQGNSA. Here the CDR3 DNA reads TGTGCCAGCAGCTCCCCAGGACAGGGGGCCTCTTCACCCCTCCACTTT. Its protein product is CASSSPGQGASSPLHF.

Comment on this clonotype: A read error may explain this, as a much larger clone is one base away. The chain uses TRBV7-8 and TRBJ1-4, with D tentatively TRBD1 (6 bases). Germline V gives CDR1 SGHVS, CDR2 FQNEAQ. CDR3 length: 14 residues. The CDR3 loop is CASSLPNRVEKLIF. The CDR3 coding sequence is TGTGCCAGCAGCTTACCGAACAGGGTCGAAAAACTGATTTTT.

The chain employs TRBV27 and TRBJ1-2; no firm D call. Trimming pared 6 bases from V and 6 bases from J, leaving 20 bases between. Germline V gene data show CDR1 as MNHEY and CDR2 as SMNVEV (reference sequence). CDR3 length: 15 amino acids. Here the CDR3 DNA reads TGTGCCAGCAGCTCCCCGGGTGAGGGATTCCATGGCTACACCTTC. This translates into CASSSPGEGFHGYTF.

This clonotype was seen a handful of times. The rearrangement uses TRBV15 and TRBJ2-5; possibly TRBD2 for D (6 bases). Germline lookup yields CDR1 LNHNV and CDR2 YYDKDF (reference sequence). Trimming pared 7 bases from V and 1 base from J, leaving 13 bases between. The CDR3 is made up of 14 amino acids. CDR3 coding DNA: TGTGCCACCACCCCGGAGGGACTCCAAGAGACCCAGTACTTC. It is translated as CATTPEGLQETQYF.

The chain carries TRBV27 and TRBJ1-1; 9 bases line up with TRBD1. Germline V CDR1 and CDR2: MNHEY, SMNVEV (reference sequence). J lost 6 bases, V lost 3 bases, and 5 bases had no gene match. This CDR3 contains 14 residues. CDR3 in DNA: TGTGCCAGCAGTTTTCCCGGACAGGGGTCTGAAGCTTTCTTT. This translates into CASSFPGQGSEAFF.

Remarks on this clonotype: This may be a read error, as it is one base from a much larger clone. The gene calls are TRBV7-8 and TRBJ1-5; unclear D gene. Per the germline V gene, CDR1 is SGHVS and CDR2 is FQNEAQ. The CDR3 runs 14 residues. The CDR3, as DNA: TGTGCCAGCAGCTATCACGGTAGCAATCAGTCCCAGCATTTT. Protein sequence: CASSYHGSNQSQHF.

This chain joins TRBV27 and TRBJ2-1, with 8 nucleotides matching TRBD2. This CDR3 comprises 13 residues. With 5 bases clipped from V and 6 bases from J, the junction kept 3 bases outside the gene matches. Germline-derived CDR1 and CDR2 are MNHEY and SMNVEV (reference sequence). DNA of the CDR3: TGTGCCAGCAGTCGGACTAGCTCCAATGAGCAGTTCTTC. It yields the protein CASSRTSSNEQFF.